The sequence of this TCR beta chain was determined in a study of beta chain features in type 1 diabetes. Study conclusions and caveats: The naive, central memory and Treg TCRB repertoires showed an apparent similarity that was greater among patients than among healthy donors. TCRB CDR3s were moderately but significantly shorter in Type 1 diabetes patients in all four CD4+ subsets.

This CDR3 has 15 amino acids. Germline V gene lookup returns CDR1 SGHRS and CDR2 YFSETQ. The V gene end was trimmed by 0 bases and the J gene end by 4 bases; junction bases not matched to a gene: 5. The authors reverse transcribed all of the isolated RNA, so sequencing captured expressed TCRB transcripts. Produced via immunoSEQ multiplex PCR; TCRdb's table is partial and in-frame only. The repertoire holds roughly 730,000 clones, 13% seen once, with approximately 0.02% in the top ten. This clone was seen more than once but under ten times. The antigen is not known. A single heparinised draw of roughly 110 mL on average was taken per donor.

This clonotype originated in a young man with type 1 diabetes. The sequenced sample was naive CD4+ T cells from blood. The chain links TRBV5-1 to TRBJ1-1; TRBD1 agrees at 8 bases. The CDR3 here is CASSLEGQEITEAFF. For the CDR3, the DNA is TGCGCCAGCAGCTTGGAGGGACAGGAGATCACTGAAGCTTTCTTT. Based on the CDR3 plus reference TRBV5-1 and TRBJ1-1, the full variable domain is KAGVTQTPRYLIKTRGQQVTLSCSPISGHRSVSWYQQTPGQGLQFLFEYFSETQRNKGNFPGRFSGRQFSNSRSEMNVSTLELGDSALYLCASSLEGQEITEAFFGQGTRLTVV.